This T cell receptor beta chain was obtained from a study of OX40 agonist ivuxolimab in advanced cancers. The data were produced by immunoSEQ multiplex PCR, yet TCRdb's version contains in-frame clones alone and is incomplete. The sample has some 40,000 clones; nearly 90% are singletons. This CDR3 comprises 11 residues. The V end lost 5 bases, the J end lost 5 bases, and 6 bases lay between the germline ends. Germline V gene sequence: CDR1 SGHAT, CDR2 FQNNGV. This clone was seen only once. Other DNA sequences in the sample encode the same CDR3. The TCR originated in an adult with an advanced solid tumor such as melanoma, head and neck, liver or kidney cancer. This specimen consisted of CD4+ or CD8+ T cells sorted from blood, obtained in a trial of the OX40 agonist ivuxolimab. This chain uses TRBV11-2 with TRBJ1-1; D gene unclear. The CDR3 DNA is TGTGCCAGCAGCCTGGGAACTGAAGCTTTCTTT. The encoded protein is CASSLGTEAFF. Full variable domain (rest looked up from reference TRBV11-2 and TRBJ1-1): EAGVAQSPRYKIIEKRQSVAFWCNPISGHATLYWYQQILGQGPKLLIQFQNNGVVDDSQLPKDRFSAERLKGVDSTLKIQPAKLEDSAVYLCASSLGTEAFFGQGTRLTVV.